Sequencing of this T cell receptor (beta chain) was carried out in a study of shared clonotypes between healthy human individuals. TCRdb keeps only in-frame clones here, not all; method: immunoSEQ multiplex PCR. The sample contains about 2.3 million clones, around 93% of which appear only once. With 5 bases clipped from V and 9 bases from J, the junction kept 7 bases outside the gene matches. Germline V gene data show CDR1 as MNHEY and CDR2 as SMNVEV (reference sequence). The CDR3 spans 15 residues. This receptor was obtained from a man in his late teens or twenties in good health. Some clones in this sample may be carry-over from other donors' samples. The J gene is TRBJ2-1, the V gene TRBV27, with 13 bases matching TRBD2. The specimen was naive CD4+ T cells from PBMCs. Subset noted: CD45RA+ positively selected. DNA for the CDR3: TGTGCCAGCAGTGTGAGGACTAGCGGGAGCGCTGAGCAGTTCTTC. Translated: CASSVRTSGSAEQFF.